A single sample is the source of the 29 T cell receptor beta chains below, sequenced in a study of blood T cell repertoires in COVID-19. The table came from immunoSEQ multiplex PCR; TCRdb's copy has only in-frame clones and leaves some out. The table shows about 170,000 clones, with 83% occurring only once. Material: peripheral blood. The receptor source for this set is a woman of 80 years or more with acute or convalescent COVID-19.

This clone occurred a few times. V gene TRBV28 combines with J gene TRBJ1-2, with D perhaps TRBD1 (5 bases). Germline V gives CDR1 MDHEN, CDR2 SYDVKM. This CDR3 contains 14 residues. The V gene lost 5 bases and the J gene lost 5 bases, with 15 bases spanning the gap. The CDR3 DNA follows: TGTGCCAGCAGTCTCCTTCCAGGGAGGTATGGCTACACCTTC. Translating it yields CASSLLPGRYGYTF.

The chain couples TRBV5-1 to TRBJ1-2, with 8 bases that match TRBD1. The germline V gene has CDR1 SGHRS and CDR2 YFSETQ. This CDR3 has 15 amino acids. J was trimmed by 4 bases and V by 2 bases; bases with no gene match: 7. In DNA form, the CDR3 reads TGCGCCAGCAGCTTAATCGGACAGGGCGGCTATGGCTACACCTTC. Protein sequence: CASSLIGQGGYGYTF.

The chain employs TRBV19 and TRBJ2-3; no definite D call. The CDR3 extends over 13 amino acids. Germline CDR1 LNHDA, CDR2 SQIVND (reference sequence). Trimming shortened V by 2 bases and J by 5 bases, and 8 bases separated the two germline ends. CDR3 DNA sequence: TGTGCCAGTAGTATAATCTATAGAGATACGCAGTATTTT. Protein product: CASSIIYRDTQYF.

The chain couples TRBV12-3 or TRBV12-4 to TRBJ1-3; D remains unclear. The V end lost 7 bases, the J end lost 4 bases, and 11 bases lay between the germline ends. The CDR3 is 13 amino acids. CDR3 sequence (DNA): TGTGCCAGCACGCGCTCCCCGGGAAACACCATATATTTT. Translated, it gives CASTRSPGNTIYF.

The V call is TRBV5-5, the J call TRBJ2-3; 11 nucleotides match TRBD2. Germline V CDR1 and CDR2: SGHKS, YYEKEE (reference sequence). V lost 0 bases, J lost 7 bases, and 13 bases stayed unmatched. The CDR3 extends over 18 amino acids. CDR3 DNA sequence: TGTGCCAGCAGCTTGGCCCTCCCCGGGGTAGCGGGGGGGAATACGCAGTATTTT. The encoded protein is CASSLALPGVAGGNTQYF. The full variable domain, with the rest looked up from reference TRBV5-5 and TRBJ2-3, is DAGVTQSPTHLIKTRGQQVTLRCSPISGHKSVSWYQQVLGQGPQFIFQYYEKEERGRGNFPDRFSARQFPNYSSELNVNALLLGDSALYLCASSLALPGVAGGNTQYFGPGTRLTVL.

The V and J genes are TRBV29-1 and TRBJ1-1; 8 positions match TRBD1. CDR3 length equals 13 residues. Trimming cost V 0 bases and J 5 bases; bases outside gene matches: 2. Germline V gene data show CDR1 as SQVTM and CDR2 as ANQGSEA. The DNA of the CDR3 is TGCAGCGTTGAAGAAAGACAGGGGACTGAAGCTTTCTTT. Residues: CSVEERQGTEAFF.

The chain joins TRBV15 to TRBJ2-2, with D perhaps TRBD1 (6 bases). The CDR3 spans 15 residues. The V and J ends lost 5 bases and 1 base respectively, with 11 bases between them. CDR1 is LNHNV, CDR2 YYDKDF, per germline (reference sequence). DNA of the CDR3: TGTGCCACCAGCCGCGACAGGTTGAACACCGGGGAGCTGTTTTTT. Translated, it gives CATSRDRLNTGELFF.

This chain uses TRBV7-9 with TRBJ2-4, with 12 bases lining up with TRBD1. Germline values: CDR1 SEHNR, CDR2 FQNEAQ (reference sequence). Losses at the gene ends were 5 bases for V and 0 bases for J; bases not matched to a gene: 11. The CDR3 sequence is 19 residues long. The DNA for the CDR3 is TGTGCCAGCAGCAAAACCCCCGGGACAGGGGGCTTAGCCAAAAACATTCAGTACTTC. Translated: CASSKTPGTGGLAKNIQYF.

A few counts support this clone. The CDR3 DNA reads TGTGCCAGTAGTCAACTCTCTGGAAACACCATATATTTT. Its translation is CASSQLSGNTIYF. The chain recombines TRBV19 with TRBJ1-3, with D unclear. Germline V gene data show CDR1 as LNHDA and CDR2 as SQIVND (reference sequence). The CDR3 is 13 residues long. V was cut by 5 bases and J by 0 bases, with 5 bases left in between.

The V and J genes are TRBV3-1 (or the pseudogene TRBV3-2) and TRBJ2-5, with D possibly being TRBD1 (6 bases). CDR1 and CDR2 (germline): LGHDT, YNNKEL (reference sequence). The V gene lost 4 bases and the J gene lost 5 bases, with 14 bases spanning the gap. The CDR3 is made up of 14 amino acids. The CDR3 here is CASSPRQARETQYF. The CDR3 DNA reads TGTGCCAGCAGCCCCAGACAGGCTAGGGAGACCCAGTACTTC.

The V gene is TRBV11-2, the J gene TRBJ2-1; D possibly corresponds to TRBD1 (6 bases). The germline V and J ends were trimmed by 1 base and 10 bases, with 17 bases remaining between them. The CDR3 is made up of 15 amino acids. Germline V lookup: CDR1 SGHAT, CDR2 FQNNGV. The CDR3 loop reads CASSLAQRGLLEQFF. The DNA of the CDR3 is TGTGCCAGCAGCTTAGCGCAGAGGGGGTTATTGGAGCAGTTCTTC.

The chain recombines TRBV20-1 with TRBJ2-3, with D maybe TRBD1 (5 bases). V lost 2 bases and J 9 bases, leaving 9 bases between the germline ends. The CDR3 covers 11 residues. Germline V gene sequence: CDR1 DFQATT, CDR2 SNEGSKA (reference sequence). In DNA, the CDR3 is TGCAGTGCTAGACTCAGACAGACGCAGTATTTT. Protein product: CSARLRQTQYF.

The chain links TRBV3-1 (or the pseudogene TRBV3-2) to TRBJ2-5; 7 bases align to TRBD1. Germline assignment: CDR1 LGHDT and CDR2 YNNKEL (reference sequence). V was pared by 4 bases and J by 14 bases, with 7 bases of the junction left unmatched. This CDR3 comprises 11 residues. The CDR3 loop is CASSLGTEAYF. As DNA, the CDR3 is TGTGCCAGCAGCCTCGGGACAGAAGCATACTTC.

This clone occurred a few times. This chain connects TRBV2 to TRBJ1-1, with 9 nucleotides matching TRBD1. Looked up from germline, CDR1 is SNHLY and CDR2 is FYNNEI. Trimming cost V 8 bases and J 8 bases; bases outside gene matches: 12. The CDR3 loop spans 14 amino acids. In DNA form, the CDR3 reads TGTGCCAGCGGAGAAGGGACAGGGCGGGGCGAAGCTTTCTTT. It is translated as CASGEGTGRGEAFF.

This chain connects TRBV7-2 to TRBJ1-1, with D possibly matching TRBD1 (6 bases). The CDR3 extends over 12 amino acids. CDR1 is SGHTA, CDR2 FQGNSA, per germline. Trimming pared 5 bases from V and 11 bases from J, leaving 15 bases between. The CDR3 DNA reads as TGTGCCAGCAGCACCAGAAACAGGGAGGCTTTCTTT. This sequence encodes CASSTRNREAFF.

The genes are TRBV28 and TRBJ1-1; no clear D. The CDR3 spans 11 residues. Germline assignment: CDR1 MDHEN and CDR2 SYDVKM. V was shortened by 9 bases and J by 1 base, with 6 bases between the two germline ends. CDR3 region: CASKKNTEAFF. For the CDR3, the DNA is TGTGCCAGTAAAAAGAACACTGAAGCTTTCTTT.

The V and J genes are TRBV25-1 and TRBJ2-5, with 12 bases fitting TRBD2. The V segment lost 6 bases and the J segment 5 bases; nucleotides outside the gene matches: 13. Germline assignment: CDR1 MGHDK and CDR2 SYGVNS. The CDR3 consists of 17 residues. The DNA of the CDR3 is TGTGCCAGCAGGACCAACCTAGCGGGAGGGCCTAGGGAGACCCAGTACTTC. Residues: CASRTNLAGGPRETQYF.

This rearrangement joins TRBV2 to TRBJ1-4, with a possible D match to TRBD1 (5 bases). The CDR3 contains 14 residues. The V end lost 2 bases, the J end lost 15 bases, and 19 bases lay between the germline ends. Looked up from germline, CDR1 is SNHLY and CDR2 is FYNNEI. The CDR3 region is CASSESTYGGVMFF. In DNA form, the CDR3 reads TGTGCCAGCAGTGAATCCACCTACGGGGGAGTGATGTTTTTT.

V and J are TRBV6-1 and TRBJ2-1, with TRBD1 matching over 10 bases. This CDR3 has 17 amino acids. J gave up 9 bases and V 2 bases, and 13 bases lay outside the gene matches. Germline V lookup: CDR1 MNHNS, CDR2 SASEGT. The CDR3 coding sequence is TGTGCCAGCAGTGAATGGCTTTATGGACAGGGGGGCGTTGAGCAGTTCTTC. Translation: CASSEWLYGQGGVEQFF.

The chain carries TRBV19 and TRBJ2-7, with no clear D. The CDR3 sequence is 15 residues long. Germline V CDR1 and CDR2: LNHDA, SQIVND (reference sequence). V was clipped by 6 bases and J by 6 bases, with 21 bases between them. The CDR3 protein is CASSQGSAVGSEQYF. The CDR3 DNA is TGTGCCAGTAGCCAAGGATCGGCGGTCGGGTCCGAGCAGTACTTC.

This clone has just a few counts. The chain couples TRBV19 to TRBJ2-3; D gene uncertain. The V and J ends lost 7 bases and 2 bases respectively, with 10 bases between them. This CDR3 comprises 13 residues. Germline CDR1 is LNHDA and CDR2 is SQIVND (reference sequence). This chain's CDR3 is CASKYDTTDTQYF. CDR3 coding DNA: TGTGCCAGTAAATATGACACCACAGATACGCAGTATTTT.

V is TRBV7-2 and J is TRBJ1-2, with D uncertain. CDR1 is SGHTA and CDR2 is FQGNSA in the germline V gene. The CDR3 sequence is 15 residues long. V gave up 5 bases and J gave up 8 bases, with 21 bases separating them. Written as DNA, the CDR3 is TGTGCCAGCAGCCCAACCCGGGGTCAAGTGGGCGGCTACACCTTC. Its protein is CASSPTRGQVGGYTF.

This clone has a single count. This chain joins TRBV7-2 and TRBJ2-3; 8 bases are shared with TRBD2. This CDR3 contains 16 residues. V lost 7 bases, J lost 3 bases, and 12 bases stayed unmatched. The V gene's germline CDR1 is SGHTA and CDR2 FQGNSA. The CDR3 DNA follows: TGTGCCAGCACCTTTCAACGGGGGGGCCGGACAGATACGCAGTATTTT. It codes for CASTFQRGGRTDTQYF.

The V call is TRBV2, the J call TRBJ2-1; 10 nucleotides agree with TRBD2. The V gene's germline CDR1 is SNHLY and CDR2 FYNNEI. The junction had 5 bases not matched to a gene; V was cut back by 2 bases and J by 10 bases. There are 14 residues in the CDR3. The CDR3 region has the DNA TGTGCCAGCAGTGAATCTAGCGGGAGTCTAGAGCAGTTCTTC. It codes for CASSESSGSLEQFF.

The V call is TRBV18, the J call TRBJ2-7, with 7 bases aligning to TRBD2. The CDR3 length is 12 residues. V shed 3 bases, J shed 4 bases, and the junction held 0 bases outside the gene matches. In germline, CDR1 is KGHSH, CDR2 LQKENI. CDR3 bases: TGTGCCAGCTCACCCGGGGGGTACGAGCAGTACTTC. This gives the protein CASSPGGYEQYF.

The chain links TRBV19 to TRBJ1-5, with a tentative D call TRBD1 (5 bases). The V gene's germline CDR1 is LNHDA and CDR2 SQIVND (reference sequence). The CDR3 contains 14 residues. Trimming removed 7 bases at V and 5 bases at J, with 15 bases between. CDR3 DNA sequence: TGTGCCAGTACTGACACAGGTCCGGATCAGCCCCAGCATTTT. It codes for CASTDTGPDQPQHF.

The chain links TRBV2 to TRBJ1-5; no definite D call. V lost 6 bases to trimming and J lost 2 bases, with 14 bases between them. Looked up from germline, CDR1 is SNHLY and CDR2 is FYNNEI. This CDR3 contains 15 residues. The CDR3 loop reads CASSKDSGGNQPQHF. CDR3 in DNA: TGTGCCAGCAGCAAGGACTCTGGCGGCAATCAGCCCCAGCATTTT.

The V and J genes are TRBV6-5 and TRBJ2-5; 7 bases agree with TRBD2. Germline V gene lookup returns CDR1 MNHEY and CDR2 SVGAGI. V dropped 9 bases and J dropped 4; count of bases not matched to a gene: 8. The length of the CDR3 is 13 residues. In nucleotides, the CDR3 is TGTGCCAGTGGGGGGGGGAAGGTAGAGACCCAGTACTTC. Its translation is CASGGGKVETQYF.

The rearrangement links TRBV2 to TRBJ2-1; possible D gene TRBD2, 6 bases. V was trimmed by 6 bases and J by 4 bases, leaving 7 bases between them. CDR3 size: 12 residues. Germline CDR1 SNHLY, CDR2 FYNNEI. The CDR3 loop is CASSRGYNEQFF. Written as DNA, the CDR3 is TGTGCCAGCAGCCGGGGGTACAATGAGCAGTTCTTC.